These 28 T cell receptor beta chains originate from one sample sequenced in a study of T-cell reconstitution after alpha-beta-depleted transplantation in children. The TCRbeta library incorporated unique molecular identifiers. In TCRdb, the PCR reads were re-called with MiXCR into one record per CDR3 protein. The sample lists hundreds of thousands of distinct CDR3 sequences, 10% to 15% seen once, with 2.2% in the top ten. The specimen was PBMCs, mostly from graft donor cells, collected 360 days after TCRalphabeta/CD19-depleted stem cell transplant. The receptors here all came from a male patient between 5 and 17 years old who had a stem cell transplant for acute myeloid leukemia, so the T cells may come from the graft donor.

This clonotype has at least ten counts. The V and J genes are TRBV7-9 and TRBJ2-5, with 7 bases matching TRBD1. The germline V gene has CDR1 SEHNR and CDR2 FQNEAQ (reference sequence). This CDR3 region has 15 residues. Trimming removed 4 bases from V and 11 bases from J; junction bases left unmatched: 16. This CDR3 is CASSSEHVPGQYQYF. CDR3 in DNA: TGTGCCAGCAGCTCCGAACACGTCCCGGGACAGTATCAGTACTTC.

V is TRBV6-1 and J is TRBJ2-1, with D maybe TRBD2 (6 bases). CDR1 is MNHNS and CDR2 is SASEGT in the germline V gene. Trimming removed 5 bases at V and 9 bases at J, with 17 bases between. The CDR3 length is 14 residues. The CDR3 loop is CASSKRATIIEQFF. The CDR3 DNA reads as TGTGCCAGCAGTAAGCGGGCTACTATAATTGAGCAGTTCTTC.

The chain recombines TRBV29-1 with TRBJ2-7, with 10 bases fitting TRBD2. Looked up from germline, CDR1 is SQVTM and CDR2 is ANQGSEA. Trimming removed 7 bases from V and 2 bases from J; junction bases left unmatched: 8. CDR3 size: 14 residues. CDR3 nucleotides: TGCAGCGCAGGACTAGCGGCGCCCCCCTACGAGCAGTACTTC. It specifies CSAGLAAPPYEQYF.

Only a few counts were recorded for this clonotype. The chain is built from TRBV28 and TRBJ1-2; perhaps TRBD1 as D (6 bases). V was pared by 6 bases and J by 3 bases, with 11 bases between. The CDR3 sequence is 13 residues long. The germline V gene has CDR1 MDHEN and CDR2 SYDVKM. CDR3 protein: CASSPDSYYGYTF. CDR3 coding DNA: TGTGCCAGCAGCCCGGACAGCTACTATGGCTACACCTTC.

This clonotype appeared a few times. The rearrangement uses TRBV9 and TRBJ2-2, with 7 nucleotides matching TRBD1. With 3 bases clipped from V and 5 bases from J, the junction kept 7 bases outside the gene matches. CDR1 is SGDLS, CDR2 YYNGEE, per germline. The CDR3 consists of 15 residues. This CDR3 reads CASSGVRGRTGELFF. CDR3 sequence (DNA): TGTGCCAGCAGCGGAGTAAGGGGGCGGACCGGGGAGCTGTTTTTT.

The chain links TRBV5-1 to TRBJ1-3; unclear D gene. The CDR3 contains 13 residues. The V gene lost 2 bases and the J gene lost 4 bases, with 7 bases spanning the gap. The V gene's germline CDR1 is SGHRS and CDR2 YFSETQ. The CDR3 here is CASSLGSGNTIYF. The CDR3 coding sequence is TGCGCCAGCAGCTTAGGGTCAGGAAACACCATATATTTT. The whole variable domain, remainder taken from reference TRBV5-1 and TRBJ1-3, is KAGVTQTPRYLIKTRGQQVTLSCSPISGHRSVSWYQQTPGQGLQFLFEYFSETQRNKGNFPGRFSGRQFSNSRSEMNVSTLELGDSALYLCASSLGSGNTIYFGEGSWLTVV.

This clonotype appeared a few times. The chain joins TRBV13 to TRBJ2-5, with 10 bases aligning to TRBD2. There are 14 residues in the CDR3. The germline V gene has CDR1 PRHDT and CDR2 FYEKMQ (reference sequence). V was pared by 5 bases and J by 4 bases, with 4 bases of the junction left unmatched. CDR3 in amino acids: CASSISGRRETQYF. The CDR3 nucleotides read TGTGCCAGCAGCATTAGCGGGAGGAGAGAGACCCAGTACTTC.

The V and J genes are TRBV7-9 and TRBJ1-1, with 8 positions matching TRBD1. This CDR3 region has 12 residues. The trim removed 3 bases at V and 12 bases at J, leaving 6 bases unmatched. In germline, CDR1 is SEHNR, CDR2 FQNEAQ (reference sequence). Written as DNA, the CDR3 is TGTGCCAGCAGCTTGGACAGGGTGAAATCTTTCTTT. It translates to CASSLDRVKSFF.

The genes are TRBV5-1 and TRBJ2-7, with D perhaps being TRBD1 or TRBD2 (5 bases each). CDR1 and CDR2 (germline): SGHRS, YFSETQ. The V and J ends lost 4 bases and 2 bases respectively, with 13 bases between them. The CDR3 length is 14 residues. The CDR3 reads CASSPRGTPYEQYF. Here the CDR3 DNA reads TGCGCCAGCAGCCCGCGAGGGACCCCCTACGAGCAGTACTTC.

This clonotype has a count of ten or more. The J gene is TRBJ2-7, the V gene TRBV12-3 or TRBV12-4; the D gene could be TRBD1 or TRBD2 (5 bases each). This CDR3 comprises 13 residues. V was trimmed by 6 bases and J by 1 base, leaving 10 bases between them. Here the CDR3 DNA reads TGTGCCAGCAGAGGGGACCGATCCTACGAGCAGTACTTC. Translation gives CASRGDRSYEQYF.

This clonotype was detected only a few times. The chain combines TRBV7-2 with TRBJ2-1, with 14 bases matching TRBD2. V shed 5 bases, J shed 1 base, and the junction held 7 bases outside the gene matches. The germline V gene has CDR1 SGHTA and CDR2 FQGNSA. This CDR3 comprises 18 residues. CDR3 nucleotide sequence: TGTGCCAGCAGCAAACCGGGACTAGCGGGAGTATCCTACAATGAGCAGTTCTTC. It encodes CASSKPGLAGVSYNEQFF.

The gene calls are TRBV15 and TRBJ2-7, with 7 bases matching TRBD1. After removal of 2 bases from V and 5 bases from J, the junction contained 6 bases not matched to a gene. Per germline, CDR1 LNHNV and CDR2 YYDKDF (reference sequence). The CDR3 sequence is 14 residues long. CDR3: CATSRNTGDHEQYF. The CDR3 nucleotides are TGTGCCACCAGCAGAAATACAGGGGACCACGAGCAGTACTTC.

The table lists this clonotype with a few counts. The junction shows a germline mismatch at one end, possibly a read error. The rearrangement joins TRBV29-1 to TRBJ1-2; possible D gene TRBD1, 6 bases. CDR1 SQVTM and CDR2 ANQGSEA come from the germline V gene. This CDR3 is 10 amino acids long. The CDR3 coding sequence is TGCAGCGTTCCGGACAGACCACCATACTTC. It translates to CSVPDRPPYF. Full variable domain (remainder filled in from reference TRBV29-1 and TRBJ1-2): SAVISQKPSRDICQRGTSLTIQCQVDSQVTMMFWYRQQPGQSLTLIATANQGSEATYESGFVIDKFPISRPNLTFSTLTVSNMSPEDSSIYLCSVPDRPPYFGSGTRLTVV.

This clonotype was observed at least ten times. The genes are TRBV7-2 and TRBJ2-5; D is unresolved. Trimming stripped 5 bases from V and 5 bases from J, with 12 bases between. CDR1 and CDR2 (germline): SGHTA, FQGNSA. The CDR3 length is 13 residues. Written as DNA, the CDR3 is TGTGCCAGCAGCCCTGACCCCTTGGAGACCCAGTACTTC. It specifies CASSPDPLETQYF. The full variable domain, with the rest looked up from reference TRBV7-2 and TRBJ2-5, is GAGVSQSPSNKVTEKGKDVELRCDPISGHTALYWYRQSLGQGLEFLIYFQGNSAPDKSGLPSDRFSAERTGGSVSTLTIQRTQQEDSAVYLCASSPDPLETQYFGPGTRLLVL.

The V gene is TRBV25-1, the J gene TRBJ2-1; the match to TRBD2 covers 8 bases. This CDR3 has 22 residues. Trimming removed 5 bases from V and 0 bases from J; junction bases left unmatched: 24. The V gene's germline CDR1 is MGHDK and CDR2 SYGVNS. The DNA of the CDR3 is TGTGCCAGCAGTCTTCCGTCGGGGGGGGCGGTTAGGACGATTAGCTCCTACAATGAGCAGTTCTTC. This encodes CASSLPSGGAVRTISSYNEQFF.

V gene TRBV5-8 combines with J gene TRBJ2-7; TRBD1 might be the D (7 bases). The CDR3 totals 14 residues. Germline V lookup: CDR1 SGHTS, CDR2 YDEGEE. V lost 2 bases, J lost 1 base, and 10 bases lay in between. CDR3 bases: TGTGCCAGCAGCTTCCAGGGGGGTTCCTACGAGCAGTACTTC. Translation: CASSFQGGSYEQYF. Filled out from reference TRBV5-8 and TRBJ2-7, the complete variable domain reads EAGVTQSPTHLIKTRGQQATLRCSPISGHTSVYWYQQALGLGLQFLLWYDEGEERNRGNFPPRFSGRQFPNYSSELNVNALELEDSALYLCASSFQGGSYEQYFGPGTRLTVT.

In its sample, this clonotype was seen a few times. The chain carries TRBV6-5 and TRBJ2-1; TRBD2 aligns across 11 bases. The CDR3 has 18 residues. CDR1 and CDR2 from the germline V gene are MNHEY and SVGAGI. V lost 2 bases to trimming and J lost 7 bases; unmatched junction nucleotides: 13. CDR3 loop: CASSYRSILAGEGNEQFF. The CDR3 coding sequence is TGTGCCAGCAGTTACCGGTCAATACTAGCGGGAGAGGGAAATGAGCAGTTCTTC.

This clonotype has only a few counts. The J gene is TRBJ2-4, the V gene TRBV5-1, with D uncertain. Germline CDR1 is SGHRS and CDR2 is YFSETQ. Trimming removed 1 base at V and 0 bases at J, with 17 bases between. The CDR3 consists of 18 residues. DNA of the CDR3: TGCGCCAGCAGCTTGCGTCTTAGCACCCAAGTAGCCAAAAACATTCAGTACTTC. This sequence encodes CASSLRLSTQVAKNIQYF.

The rearrangement uses TRBV3-1 and TRBJ2-1, with D unresolved. Germline values: CDR1 LGHDT, CDR2 YNNKEL (reference sequence). Trimming left V 4 bases short and J 6 bases short, with 25 bases between. CDR3 length: 18 residues. CDR3 protein: CASSLRNVGLSTPNEQFF. CDR3 DNA: TGTGCCAGCAGCCTTAGAAACGTAGGATTATCCACCCCCAATGAGCAGTTCTTC.

This clonotype was picked up a small number of times. The rearrangement links TRBV12-3 or TRBV12-4 to TRBJ1-1; D unclear. This CDR3 has 16 amino acids. V was cut by 0 bases and J by 4 bases, with 15 bases left in between. The CDR3 DNA sequence: TGTGCCAGCAGTTTAGCGCTAATCGGGGAGTCCACTGAAGCTTTCTTT. Translation: CASSLALIGESTEAFF.

This clonotype turned up a few times. The chain uses TRBV29-1 and TRBJ2-7; 10 positions agree with TRBD2. Germline V gene sequence: CDR1 SQVTM, CDR2 ANQGSEA. This CDR3 is built from 15 residues. Trimming removed 2 bases from V and 6 bases from J; junction bases left unmatched: 10. The CDR3 spells CSVELPTSGIREQYF. The CDR3 bases are TGCAGCGTTGAACTCCCAACTAGCGGGATACGCGAGCAGTACTTC.

The chain couples TRBV4-3 to TRBJ2-7, with 7 nucleotides matching TRBD1. The CDR3 length is 14 residues. Germline CDR1 reads LGHNA; CDR2 reads YSLEER. V shed 0 bases and J 2 bases; nucleotides not matched to a gene: 1. The CDR3 here is CASSQDGQAYEQYF. CDR3 sequence (DNA): TGCGCCAGCAGCCAAGATGGACAGGCCTACGAGCAGTACTTC.

The rearrangement joins TRBV20-1 to TRBJ2-7, with 7 bases aligning to TRBD2. Germline trimming cut 7 bases from V and 0 bases from J; bases unmatched to any gene: 12. The CDR3 loop spans 15 amino acids. Germline assignment: CDR1 DFQATT and CDR2 SNEGSKA (reference sequence). CDR3 protein: CSVTPGRRISYEQYF. The CDR3 bases are TGCAGTGTTACGCCCGGGAGGAGGATCTCCTACGAGCAGTACTTC.

This clonotype was observed a handful of times. The chain uses TRBV12-3 or TRBV12-4 and TRBJ2-5; 7 bases map to TRBD2. V gave up 5 bases and J gave up 4 bases; unmatched junction bases: 19. CDR3 length equals 18 residues. The CDR3 loop is CASSPNLGRELRRETQYF. Here the CDR3 DNA reads TGTGCCAGCAGTCCCAACCTGGGGCGGGAGTTGAGGAGAGAGACCCAGTACTTC.

The chain has TRBV29-1 and TRBJ2-7; 12 bases fit TRBD2. V lost 5 bases to trimming and J lost 1 base; unmatched junction nucleotides: 9. Germline V gene sequence: CDR1 SQVTM, CDR2 ANQGSEA. The CDR3 extends over 16 amino acids. The CDR3, as DNA: TGCAGCGTTTACGGACTAGCGGGAATGGGGTCCTACGAGCAGTACTTC. Translating it yields CSVYGLAGMGSYEQYF.

This clonotype was seen many times. The chain combines TRBV28 with TRBJ1-6; 7 bases line up with TRBD1. V shed 5 bases and J 9 bases; nucleotides not matched to a gene: 10. The germline V gene has CDR1 MDHEN and CDR2 SYDVKM. The CDR3 covers 15 residues. This CDR3 reads CASSTPTGRGSPLHF. In DNA form, the CDR3 reads TGTGCCAGCAGTACCCCGACAGGGCGGGGTTCACCCCTCCACTTT. Together with reference TRBV28 and TRBJ1-6, the CDR3 gives the full variable domain: DVKVTQSSRYLVKRTGEKVFLECVQDMDHENMFWYRQDPGLGLRLIYFSYDVKMKEKGDIPEGYSVSREKKERFSLILESASTNQTSMYLCASSTPTGRGSPLHFGNGTRLTVT.

This clonotype was recorded a few times. The rearrangement links TRBV20-1 to TRBJ2-5, with 9 bases aligning to TRBD2. The CDR3 length is 16 residues. CDR1 is DFQATT and CDR2 is SNEGSKA in the germline V gene (reference sequence). The trim removed 0 bases at V and 2 bases at J, leaving 7 bases unmatched. CDR3 coding DNA: TGCAGTGCTAGAGATCTGGTAGCGGGAGTACAAGAGACCCAGTACTTC. Translating it yields CSARDLVAGVQETQYF.

This clonotype was seen more than once but under ten times. The CDR3 loop is CASSFGSGRSQETQYF. CDR3 nucleotide sequence: TGTGCCAGCAGTTTCGGTAGCGGGAGGTCCCAGGAGACCCAGTACTTC. The chain links TRBV12-3 or TRBV12-4 to TRBJ2-5, with 10 bases matching TRBD2. V was pared by 3 bases and J by 5 bases, with 9 bases of the junction left unmatched. CDR3 length: 16 residues.